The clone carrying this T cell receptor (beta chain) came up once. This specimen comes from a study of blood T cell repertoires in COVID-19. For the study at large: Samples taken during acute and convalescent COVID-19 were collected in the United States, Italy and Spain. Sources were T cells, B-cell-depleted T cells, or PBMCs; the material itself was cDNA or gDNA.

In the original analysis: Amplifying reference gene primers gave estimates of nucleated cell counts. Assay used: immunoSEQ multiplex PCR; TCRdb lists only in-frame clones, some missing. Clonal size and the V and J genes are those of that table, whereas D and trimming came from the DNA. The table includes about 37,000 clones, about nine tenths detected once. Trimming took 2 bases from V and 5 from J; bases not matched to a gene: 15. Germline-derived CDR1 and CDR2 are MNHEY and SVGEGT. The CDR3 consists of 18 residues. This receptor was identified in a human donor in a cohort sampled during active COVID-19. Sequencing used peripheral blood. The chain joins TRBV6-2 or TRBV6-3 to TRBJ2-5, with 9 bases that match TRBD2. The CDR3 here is CASSYPALGLARQETQYF. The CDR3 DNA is TGTGCCAGCAGTTACCCAGCCCTGGGACTAGCACGTCAGGAGACCCAGTACTTC.